These 14 T cell receptor beta chains were all obtained from the same sample, sequenced in a study of T cells in Graves' hyperthyroidism and ophthalmopathy. TCR beta CDR3 regions were amplified from RNA transcripts. The TCR CDR3 was amplified in a first-round RT-PCR using the HTBI primer set. TCRdb re-analysed the multiplex PCR reads in MiXCR, keeping a single row per CDR3 protein. The sample shows around 300,000 distinct CDR3 sequences, about an eighth of them seen only once. Sample: blood. These receptors originate from a woman aged 25 to 45 with Graves' hyperthyroidism that later progressed to Graves' ophthalmopathy.

This clonotype was counted many times. This chain links TRBV7-9 with TRBJ2-5; 9 bases match TRBD2. Unmatched junction bases numbered 9, after V lost 5 bases and J lost 5 bases. Germline V gene data show CDR1 as SEHNR and CDR2 as FQNEAQ (reference sequence). This CDR3 spans 15 amino acids. The CDR3 loop reads CASSVGAGGRETQYF. The CDR3 DNA reads TGTGCCAGCAGCGTTGGTGCGGGAGGGCGGGAGACCCAGTACTTC.

This clonotype has ten or more counts. V usage is TRBV20-1 and J usage is TRBJ2-3; D call uncertain. The CDR3 loop spans 15 amino acids. Between the trimmed V and J ends, which lost 1 base and 2 bases, there was a span of 13 bases. Germline V gives CDR1 DFQATT, CDR2 SNEGSKA (reference sequence). The CDR3 coding sequence is TGCAGTGCTAGAGGGGTCCGAGTCCCCACAGATACGCAGTATTTT. It translates to CSARGVRVPTDTQYF.

This clonotype was seen a handful of times. A much larger clone sits a single nucleotide away, making a read error possible. The chain has TRBV11-2 and TRBJ2-7, with D possibly being TRBD2 (6 bases). Germline values: CDR1 SGHAT, CDR2 FQNNGV. CDR3 length: 13 amino acids. The CDR3 DNA sequence: TGTGCCAGCTCCCGGGACTTGGCTTACGGGCAGTACTTC. This codes for CASSRDLAYGQYF.

This clonotype was counted ten times or more. This rearrangement joins TRBV4-3 to TRBJ1-2; 7 bases line up with TRBD1. The V and J ends lost 0 bases and 7 bases, in that order; junction bases with no gene match: 11. In germline, CDR1 is LGHNA, CDR2 YSLEER. The length of the CDR3 is 16 residues. The DNA for the CDR3 is TGCGCCAGCAGCCAAGATTTCTCCCAGGGGGTTGGTGGCTACACCTTC. Translating gives CASSQDFSQGVGGYTF.

This clonotype was found a few times. This chain joins TRBV19 and TRBJ2-1; 8 bases match TRBD2. Germline lookup yields CDR1 LNHDA and CDR2 SQIVND (reference sequence). V shed 10 bases and J 8 bases; nucleotides not matched to a gene: 16. The CDR3 consists of 15 residues. The CDR3 reads CATSIGGAGGYEQFF. CDR3 nucleotides: TGTGCCACCTCCATCGGGGGGGCGGGAGGATATGAGCAGTTCTTC. The full variable domain, completed using reference TRBV19 and TRBJ2-1, is DGGITQSPKYLFRKEGQNVTLSCEQNLNHDAMYWYRQDPGQGLRLIYYSQIVNDFQKGDIAEGYSVSREKKESFPLTVTSAQKNPTAFYLCATSIGGAGGYEQFFGPGTRLTVL.

The V call is TRBV9, the J call TRBJ2-3; 7 bases match TRBD1. This CDR3 has 17 amino acids. From germline, CDR1 is SGDLS and CDR2 YYNGEE. J gave up 2 bases and V 3 bases, and 12 bases lay outside the gene matches. The CDR3, as DNA: TGTGCCAGCAGCGAGAACCCCGGGACAGACATCACAGATACGCAGTATTTT. Translation: CASSENPGTDITDTQYF. The full variable domain, in which reference TRBV9 and TRBJ2-3 provide the parts outside the CDR3, is DSGVTQTPKHLITATGQRVTLRCSPRSGDLSVYWYQQSLDQGLQFLIQYYNGEERAKGNILERFSAQQFPDLHSELNLSSLELGDSALYFCASSENPGTDITDTQYFGPGTRLTVL.

J is TRBJ2-3 and V is TRBV20-1; a weak D match, TRBD2 (6 bases). The CDR3 covers 20 residues. Germline V lookup: CDR1 DFQATT, CDR2 SNEGSKA (reference sequence). V gave up 1 base and J gave up 0 bases, with 26 bases separating them. The CDR3 region is CSARAVASAQNPLSTDTQYF. As DNA, the CDR3 is TGCAGTGCTAGAGCCGTGGCTAGCGCCCAAAACCCCTTAAGCACAGATACGCAGTATTTT.

This clonotype occurred many times. The chain uses TRBV12-3 or TRBV12-4 and TRBJ2-2; D might be TRBD2 (5 bases). V was pared by 2 bases and J by 6 bases, with 16 bases between. The CDR3 consists of 16 residues. CDR3 residues: CASSLQPDLAPGELFF. CDR3 DNA sequence: TGTGCCAGCAGTTTACAGCCGGACTTAGCGCCCGGGGAGCTGTTTTTT.

This clonotype has a count of ten or more. The rearrangement joins TRBV28 to TRBJ2-3, with D hard to call. Trimming took off 5 bases at V and 4 bases at J, with 10 bases between the two ends. Germline lookup yields CDR1 MDHEN and CDR2 SYDVKM. The CDR3 has 13 residues. CDR3 protein: CASSHGTADTQYF. For the CDR3, the DNA is TGTGCCAGCAGTCACGGTACGGCAGATACGCAGTATTTT.

This clonotype was counted between two and nine times. The chain employs TRBV5-6 and TRBJ2-4; D is uncertain. The germline V gene has CDR1 SGHDT and CDR2 YYEEEE. The length of the CDR3 is 16 residues. V was clipped by 0 bases and J by 3 bases, with 13 bases between them. The CDR3, as DNA: TGTGCCAGCAGCTTGGTCGGCCTAAGGGTCAAAAACATTCAGTACTTC. Protein product: CASSLVGLRVKNIQYF.

This clonotype has at least ten counts. The DNA of the CDR3 is TGTGCCAGCAGCACCGGGACAGGGGTTTATGAAAAACTGTTTTTT. Its translation: CASSTGTGVYEKLFF. The rearrangement links TRBV7-8 to TRBJ1-4, with TRBD1 identical over 10 bases. After removal of 5 bases from V and 6 bases from J, the junction contained 6 bases not matched to a gene. Germline V gene data show CDR1 as SGHVS and CDR2 as FQNEAQ. CDR3 length equals 15 residues.

This clonotype was counted ten times or more. The chain joins TRBV15 to TRBJ2-1; D gene ambiguous. CDR1 is LNHNV, CDR2 YYDKDF, per germline (reference sequence). The CDR3 totals 15 residues. Trimming stripped 0 bases from V and 1 base from J, with 7 bases between. CDR3: CATSRDFASYNEQFF. The CDR3 DNA follows: TGTGCCACCAGCAGAGATTTTGCATCCTACAATGAGCAGTTCTTC.

This clonotype was detected only a few times. The chain couples TRBV6-2 or TRBV6-3 to TRBJ2-5; D might be TRBD2 (6 bases). Trimming removed 5 bases from V and 5 bases from J, with 15 bases in between. The germline V gene encodes CDR1 MNHEY and CDR2 SVGEGT. CDR3 size: 14 residues. As DNA, the CDR3 is TGTGCCAGCAGTGGACAAGGTGGGAGGGAGACCCAGTACTTC. Translation gives CASSGQGGRETQYF.

With regard to this clonotype: A much larger clone lies a single base off, so this may be a read error. Here the CDR3 omits its conserved ending phenylalanine or tryptophan, so a read error is the likely source. The chain combines TRBV24-1 with TRBJ2-4, with D possibly TRBD1 on 6 matching bases. V was trimmed by 2 bases and J by 1 base, leaving 8 bases between them. This CDR3 contains 15 residues. Germline CDR1 and CDR2: KGHDR and SFDVKD. As DNA, the CDR3 is TGTGCCACCAGTGATTACAGGGAGGCCAAAAACATTCAGTACCTC. Residues: CATSDYREAKNIQYL.